A single TCR beta chain is shown here with its context. This sample is part of a study of blood T cell repertoires in COVID-19. Study at large: Acute and convalescent COVID-19 samples came from the United States, Italy and Spain. From T cells, B-cell-depleted T cells, or PBMCs came the material, which was cDNA or gDNA.

V lost 7 bases and J lost 0; bases outside the gene matches: 7. Germline-derived CDR1 and CDR2 are ENHRY and SYGVKD. The CDR3 is 16 residues long. Authors' analysis steps: Amplification from reference gene primers served as the basis for estimated nucleated cell counts. Assay used: immunoSEQ multiplex PCR; TCRdb lists only in-frame clones, some missing. The V and J calls and clone size are taken from that table; D and trimming were inferred from the DNA. The sample holds roughly 190,000 clones, 88% seen once. Input material: peripheral blood. The chain links TRBV10-3 to TRBJ1-3, with 9 bases identical to TRBD1. The sequence was collected from a human donor in a cohort sampled during active COVID-19. The DNA for the CDR3 is TGTGCCATCAACCCGACAGGGGGGGGCTCTGGAAACACCATATATTTT. Translating gives CAINPTGGGSGNTIYF.